This T cell receptor (beta chain) came from a study of patients and donors after allogeneic stem cell transplantation. TCRdb re-derived calls from the RT-PCR reads in MiXCR, one entry per CDR3 protein. Of approximately 98,000 distinct CDR3 sequences listed, approximately 35% are singletons. The source is a human donor who was either an allogeneic HSCT recipient or a stem cell or donor lymphocyte infusion donor (not recorded which). It is not recorded whose cells these are; they may come from a transplant donor. The sequenced material came from blood, either unsorted or a sorted T cell fraction (not recorded which).

Here the CDR3 DNA reads TGTGCCAGCAGCACCAGACAGGCCGGTGGGTTCTTC. Translating it yields CASSTRQAGGFF. The rearrangement links TRBV5-5 to TRBJ2-1, with D possibly being TRBD1 (6 bases). V lost 4 bases and J lost 15, with 17 bases in between. The CDR3 is 12 amino acids. Germline V gene data show CDR1 as SGHKS and CDR2 as YYEKEE (reference sequence). The full variable domain, in which reference TRBV5-5 and TRBJ2-1 provide the parts outside the CDR3, is DAGVTQSPTHLIKTRGQQVTLRCSPISGHKSVSWYQQVLGQGPQFIFQYYEKEERGRGNFPDRFSARQFPNYSSELNVNALLLGDSALYLCASSTRQAGGFFGPGTRLTVL.